These 20 T cell receptor beta chains originate from one sample sequenced in a study of control samples from healthy donors and cancer patients. Libraries were prepared by immunoSEQ multiplex PCR; TCRdb keeps only in-frame clonotypes and omits some of them. The repertoire includes approximately 120,000 clones, approximately 90% of them detected once, and under 4.5% sits in the top ten. The sequenced material came from blood. The receptors originated from a human donor in good health. The donor label of this sample is uncertain.

The chain combines TRBV28 with TRBJ1-5; D perhaps matches TRBD1 (5 bases). The V end was cut by 4 bases, the J end by 2 bases, with 15 bases between. Germline assignment: CDR1 MDHEN and CDR2 SYDVKM. The CDR3 is 16 amino acids. For the CDR3, the DNA is TGTGCCAGCAGTTGGTTGGCAGGGAAGGGCAATCAGCCCCAGCATTTT. It is translated as CASSWLAGKGNQPQHF.

This clone was counted once. The V gene is TRBV2, the J gene TRBJ2-7, with D tentatively TRBD1 (5 bases). CDR3 length: 13 residues. V was clipped by 4 bases and J by 2 bases, with 9 bases between them. CDR1 SNHLY and CDR2 FYNNEI come from the germline V gene. CDR3: CASSVSGTYEQYF. The DNA of the CDR3 is TGTGCCAGCAGTGTTTCAGGGACCTACGAGCAGTACTTC.

J is TRBJ1-2 and V is TRBV10-3; D unclear. From germline, CDR1 is ENHRY and CDR2 SYGVKD. V was cut by 0 bases and J by 8 bases, with 7 bases left in between. This CDR3 contains 12 residues. Written as DNA, the CDR3 is TGTGCCATCAGTGAGTCAACGGCCGGCTACACCTTC. This codes for CAISESTAGYTF.

CDR3 sequence (DNA): TGTGCCAGTGGGGTGCAGCGGGGGGAAAAACTGTTTTTT. This sequence encodes CASGVQRGEKLFF. The chain recombines TRBV19 with TRBJ1-4; a possible D gene is TRBD1 (5 bases). Germline values: CDR1 LNHDA, CDR2 SQIVND (reference sequence). This CDR3 spans 13 amino acids. V lost 8 bases to trimming and J lost 8 bases, with 15 bases between them.

The V gene is TRBV24-1, the J gene TRBJ2-3; weak D call: TRBD1 (5 bases). Germline loops: CDR1 KGHDR, CDR2 SFDVKD. Trimming cost V 6 bases and J 0 bases, with 6 bases left between them. This CDR3 has 13 amino acids. The CDR3 sequence is CATSRQSTDTQYF. The CDR3 DNA follows: TGTGCCACCAGTAGACAGAGCACAGATACGCAGTATTTT.

This clone is a singleton in its sample. The CDR3 protein is CASSPDLLNEAFF. In nucleotides, the CDR3 is TGTGCCAGCAGCCCGGACTTACTCAATGAAGCTTTCTTT. The rearrangement uses TRBV9 and TRBJ1-1; no reliable D call. Deletions cut 4 bases from V and 7 bases from J, with 14 bases between. CDR3 length: 13 amino acids. The germline gives CDR1 SGDLS, CDR2 YYNGEE.

The chain employs TRBV28 and TRBJ2-3; no definite D call. The CDR3 spans 13 residues. Germline V gives CDR1 MDHEN, CDR2 SYDVKM. Trimming cost V 5 bases and J 1 base, with 7 bases left between them. DNA of the CDR3: TGTGCCAGCAGTAAGGGTGGCACAGATACGCAGTATTTT. This sequence encodes CASSKGGTDTQYF.

This clone was found a few times. CDR3 nucleotide sequence: TGTGCCAGCAGCTTGAGATTAGTCCCTGGGGCCAACGTCCTGACTTTC. Translated, it gives CASSLRLVPGANVLTF. This chain links TRBV5-8 with TRBJ2-6; D remains ambiguous. Trimming cost V 1 base and J 2 bases, with 10 bases left between them. Germline-derived CDR1 and CDR2 are SGHTS and YDEGEE. The CDR3 consists of 16 residues.

This clone occurred many times. The chain is built from TRBV14 and TRBJ2-2; D not certain. V lost 4 bases and J lost 0, with 9 bases in between. From germline, CDR1 is SGHDN and CDR2 FVKESK. CDR3 length: 15 amino acids. The CDR3 spells CASSPRRANTGELFF. CDR3 DNA sequence: TGTGCCAGCAGCCCCAGGCGCGCGAACACCGGGGAGCTGTTTTTT.

The chain carries TRBV28 and TRBJ2-7, with D perhaps TRBD1 or TRBD2 (5 bases each). Trimming shortened V by 5 bases and J by 1 base, and 18 bases separated the two germline ends. CDR3 length: 16 amino acids. The germline V gene encodes CDR1 MDHEN and CDR2 SYDVKM. The CDR3 reads CASSPGTPTESYEQYF. The CDR3 bases are TGTGCCAGCAGTCCCGGGACCCCAACGGAGTCCTACGAGCAGTACTTC. Drawing the rest from reference TRBV28 and TRBJ2-7, the complete variable domain is DVKVTQSSRYLVKRTGEKVFLECVQDMDHENMFWYRQDPGLGLRLIYFSYDVKMKEKGDIPEGYSVSREKKERFSLILESASTNQTSMYLCASSPGTPTESYEQYFGPGTRLTVT.

This clone occurred a few times. This chain links TRBV4-1 with TRBJ1-5; D is ambiguous. V was shortened by 0 bases and J by 3 bases, with 6 bases between the two germline ends. The V gene's germline CDR1 is MGHRA and CDR2 YSYEKL. The CDR3 sequence is 14 residues long. In nucleotides, the CDR3 is TGCGCCAGCAGCCAAGAGGGCGCCAATCAGCCCCAGCATTTT. It yields the protein CASSQEGANQPQHF.

The CDR3 loop reads CASSTGGDNSPLHF. The CDR3 region has the DNA TGTGCCAGCTCAACAGGGGGAGATAATTCACCCCTCCACTTT. The chain combines TRBV18 with TRBJ1-6; 8 nucleotides match TRBD1. The CDR3 is 14 amino acids. Trimming took 5 bases from V and 5 from J; bases not matched to a gene: 2. The germline V gene encodes CDR1 KGHSH and CDR2 LQKENI. Variable domain in full (rest from reference TRBV18 and TRBJ1-6): NAGVMQNPRHLVRRRGQEARLRCSPMKGHSHVYWYRQLPEEGLKFMVYLQKENIIDESGMPKERFSAEFPKEGPSILRIQQVVRGDSAAYFCASSTGGDNSPLHFGNGTRLTVT.

This clone was observed once. V usage is TRBV19 and J usage is TRBJ1-1; 10 bases align to TRBD1. With V trimmed by 7 bases and J by 6 bases, 14 bases remained unmatched. The CDR3 sequence is 16 residues long. Germline values: CDR1 LNHDA, CDR2 SQIVND (reference sequence). CDR3 in DNA: TGTGCCAGTACCCATGGGACAGGGGCCCGTGGACCTGAAGCTTTCTTT. It yields the protein CASTHGTGARGPEAFF.

The V gene is TRBV3-1 (or the pseudogene TRBV3-2), the J gene TRBJ1-1, with 7 bases fitting TRBD1. Germline loops: CDR1 LGHDT, CDR2 YNNKEL (reference sequence). The CDR3 is made up of 16 amino acids. V dropped 5 bases and J dropped 1; count of bases not matched to a gene: 10. CDR3: CASSSHRGKTNTEAFF. The DNA of the CDR3 is TGTGCCAGCAGCTCGCACAGGGGAAAGACGAACACTGAAGCTTTCTTT.

The rearrangement uses TRBV6-5 and TRBJ1-4; possible D gene TRBD1, 6 bases. Between the trimmed V and J ends, which lost 0 bases and 8 bases, there was a span of 13 bases. The germline CDR1 and CDR2 sequences are MNHEY and SVGAGI. The CDR3 totals 15 residues. CDR3 in amino acids: CASSYSSGAGEKLFF. Here the CDR3 DNA reads TGTGCCAGCAGTTACTCGTCGGGGGCCGGGGAAAAACTGTTTTTT.

The rearrangement links TRBV5-6 to TRBJ1-6; no definite D call. Germline V lookup: CDR1 SGHDT, CDR2 YYEEEE. The V and J ends lost 2 bases and 5 bases respectively, with 14 bases between them. The CDR3 runs 16 residues. CDR3 protein: CASSLERGRHNSPLHF. CDR3 in DNA: TGTGCCAGCAGCTTAGAAAGAGGGCGTCATAATTCACCCCTCCACTTT.

The chain carries TRBV12-5 and TRBJ2-3, with D possibly TRBD2 on 6 matching bases. The length of the CDR3 is 15 residues. V shed 1 base and J shed 3 bases, with 11 bases lying between them. The germline V gene encodes CDR1 LGHNT and CDR2 FRNRAP. The CDR3 DNA reads TGTGCTAGTGGTTTGGATCAACTAGCTACAGATACGCAGTATTTT. It encodes CASGLDQLATDTQYF.

The chain has TRBV5-1 and TRBJ1-1, with 11 bases that match TRBD1. Trimming removed 4 bases from V and 5 bases from J; junction bases left unmatched: 4. This CDR3 is built from 14 residues. Per the germline V gene, CDR1 is SGHRS and CDR2 is YFSETQ. The CDR3 DNA reads TGCGCCAGCAGCGGACAGGGGGCGCAGACTGAAGCTTTCTTT. It is translated as CASSGQGAQTEAFF.

The rearrangement joins TRBV28 to TRBJ2-1; D is possibly TRBD2 (7 bases). CDR3 length: 15 residues. The germline V and J ends were trimmed by 6 bases and 8 bases, with 20 bases remaining between them. In germline, CDR1 is MDHEN, CDR2 SYDVKM. The CDR3 region is CASREGGLALHEQFF. DNA for the CDR3: TGTGCCAGCAGAGAGGGGGGGTTGGCGCTCCATGAGCAGTTCTTC. Drawing the rest from reference TRBV28 and TRBJ2-1, the complete variable domain is DVKVTQSSRYLVKRTGEKVFLECVQDMDHENMFWYRQDPGLGLRLIYFSYDVKMKEKGDIPEGYSVSREKKERFSLILESASTNQTSMYLCASREGGLALHEQFFGPGTRLTVL.

The chain carries TRBV7-6 and TRBJ1-6; maybe TRBD1 (5 bases). Germline CDR1 reads SGHVS; CDR2 reads FNYEAQ. This CDR3 spans 17 amino acids. The germline V and J ends were trimmed by 0 bases and 5 bases, with 14 bases remaining between them. The CDR3 protein is CASSLALGELDNSPLHF. The CDR3 DNA reads TGTGCCAGCAGCTTAGCGTTAGGGGAGTTAGATAATTCACCCCTCCACTTT.